This entry lists 5 T cell receptor beta chains sequenced from one sample in a study of cytomegalovirus exposure and HLA in healthy donors. Both 60 Vbeta primers and 13 Jbeta primers went into the PCR. Libraries were prepared by immunoSEQ multiplex PCR; TCRdb keeps only in-frame clonotypes and omits some of them. The data contain about 200,000 clones, about 86% of them singletons. What was sequenced was PBMCs. The origin of the receptors is a woman aged 25 to 39 in good health and CMV-seronegative.

This CDR3 is CASSSLGKREQYF. The CDR3 nucleotides read TGTGCCAGCAGCTCATTGGGTAAGAGGGAGCAGTACTTC. J is TRBJ2-7 and V is TRBV11-2; no reliable D call. Germline CDR1 SGHAT, CDR2 FQNNGV. V lost 4 bases and J lost 7, with 14 bases in between. CDR3 length equals 13 residues.

This sequence joins TRBV7-3 and TRBJ2-3, with D maybe TRBD1 (6 bases). The germline V gene has CDR1 SGHTA and CDR2 FQGTGA. This CDR3 is 13 amino acids long. Trimming took off 5 bases at V and 6 bases at J, with 12 bases between the two ends. CDR3 loop: CASSPTQGDTQYF. The CDR3 nucleotides are TGTGCCAGCAGCCCGACGCAGGGGGATACGCAGTATTTT.

V is TRBV2 and J is TRBJ2-1; unclear D gene. The V gene lost 9 bases and the J gene lost 4 bases, with 13 bases spanning the gap. Germline CDR1 is SNHLY and CDR2 is FYNNEI. This CDR3 comprises 13 residues. Written as DNA, the CDR3 is TGTGCCAGTACCTACAGCCTTTACAATGAGCAGTTCTTC. Translating it yields CASTYSLYNEQFF.

This chain connects TRBV7-3 to TRBJ2-7; TRBD1 might be the D (5 bases). This CDR3 has 12 amino acids. V lost 6 bases and J lost 6, with 12 bases in between. CDR1 and CDR2 (germline): SGHTA, FQGTGA. The CDR3 region is CASRYSRAEQYF. Written as DNA, the CDR3 is TGTGCCAGCAGATACTCCAGGGCCGAGCAGTACTTC.

V gene TRBV28 combines with J gene TRBJ1-3, with a tentative D call TRBD1 (5 bases). Trimming took 6 bases from V and 0 from J, leaving 12 bases between them. The CDR3 is made up of 15 amino acids. CDR1 is MDHEN, CDR2 SYDVKM, per germline. CDR3 sequence: CASSRDSHSGNTIYF. For the CDR3, the DNA is TGTGCCAGCAGCCGAGACAGCCACTCTGGAAACACCATATATTTT.